By its share, the clone carrying this T cell receptor (beta chain) is medium-sized. Its specificity is unknown. The sample comes from a study of cytotoxic CD8 clonotypes in ibrutinib-treated CLL. Findings of the study overall: Elevated clonality accompanied ibrutinib response, with a return toward baseline values at progression.

Assay used: immunoSEQ multiplex PCR; TCRdb lists only in-frame clones, some missing. This table holds about 140,000 clones, about 84% found once. Germline lookup yields CDR1 LGHNA and CDR2 YNFKEQ. This CDR3 comprises 18 residues. J gave up 2 bases and V 0 bases, and 7 bases lay outside the gene matches. The chain links TRBV4-2 to TRBJ2-7; 13 bases align to TRBD2. The clonotype was recovered from a human donor with chronic lymphocytic leukemia. The sample consisted of PBMCs, taken after 36 months of ibrutinib treatment. The CDR3 DNA sequence: TGTGCCAGCAGCCAAGATCCCCCGACTAGCGGGAGGACCTACGAGCAGTACTTC. As protein: CASSQDPPTSGRTYEQYF.